The sample holds a few counts of the clone carrying this TCR beta chain. This CDR3 contains 15 residues. V lost 9 bases and J 0 bases, leaving 18 bases between the germline ends. In germline, CDR1 is SGHNT, CDR2 YYREEE (reference sequence). This sample stems from a study of T cell changes during pregnancy in multiple sclerosis. Sequenced by immunoSEQ multiplex PCR; TCRdb stores in-frame clones only, minus some. The sample contains roughly 72,000 clones, 70% to 90% of which appear only once. The sequence derives from a female donor in good health, enrolled as a control in a pregnancy study. This sample comprised peripheral blood, obtained in the first trimester of pregnancy. This chain connects TRBV5-4 to TRBJ1-1; possibly TRBD1 for D (5 bases). The CDR3 loop is CATRDGVSLNTEAFF. CDR3 coding DNA: TGTGCCACCAGGGATGGAGTTTCCCTGAACACTGAAGCTTTCTTT. Full variable domain (rest looked up from reference TRBV5-4 and TRBJ1-1): ETGVTQSPTHLIKTRGQQVTLRCSSQSGHNTVSWYQQALGQGPQFIFQYYREEENGRGNFPPRFSGLQFPNYSSELNVNALELDDSALYLCATRDGVSLNTEAFFGQGTRLTVV.